These 2 T cell receptor beta chains share one sample of origin, sequenced in a study of OX40 agonist ivuxolimab in advanced cancers. TCRdb's copy holds only in-frame clones and misses some; the assay was immunoSEQ multiplex PCR. The sample holds approximately 69,000 clones, approximately 81% seen once. The sequenced sample was CD4+ or CD8+ T cells sorted from blood, obtained in a trial of the OX40 agonist ivuxolimab. These receptors were taken from an adult with an advanced solid tumor such as melanoma, head and neck, liver or kidney cancer.

J is TRBJ2-1 and V is TRBV5-1, with D perhaps being TRBD1 or TRBD2 (5 bases each). CDR1 and CDR2 from the germline V gene are SGHRS and YFSETQ. Trimming removed 1 base at V and 6 bases at J, with 17 bases between. The CDR3 length is 16 residues. The CDR3 sequence: CASSLPPTGASNEQFF. In nucleotides, the CDR3 is TGCGCCAGCAGCTTGCCCCCAACCGGGGCATCCAATGAGCAGTTCTTC.

This chain uses TRBV27 with TRBJ2-3, with 11 positions matching TRBD2. Trimming cost V 7 bases and J 2 bases; bases outside gene matches: 5. This CDR3 is 15 amino acids long. Germline values: CDR1 MNHEY, CDR2 SMNVEV (reference sequence). The CDR3, as DNA: TGTGCCAGCATTAAACTAGCGGGGGCCACAGATACGCAGTATTTT. This translates into CASIKLAGATDTQYF.